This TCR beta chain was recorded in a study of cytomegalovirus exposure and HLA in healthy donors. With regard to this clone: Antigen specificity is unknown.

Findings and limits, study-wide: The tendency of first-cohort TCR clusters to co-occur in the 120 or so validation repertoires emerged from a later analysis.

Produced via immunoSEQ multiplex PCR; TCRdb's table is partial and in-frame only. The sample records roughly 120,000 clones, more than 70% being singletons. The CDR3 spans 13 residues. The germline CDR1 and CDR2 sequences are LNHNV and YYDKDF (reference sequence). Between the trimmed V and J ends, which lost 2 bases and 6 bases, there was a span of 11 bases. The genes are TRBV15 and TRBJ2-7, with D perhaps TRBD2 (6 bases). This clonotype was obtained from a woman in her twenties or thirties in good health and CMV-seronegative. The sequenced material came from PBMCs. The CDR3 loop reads CATSRQLGGEQYF. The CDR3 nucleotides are TGTGCCACCAGCAGACAATTGGGGGGCGAGCAGTACTTC.